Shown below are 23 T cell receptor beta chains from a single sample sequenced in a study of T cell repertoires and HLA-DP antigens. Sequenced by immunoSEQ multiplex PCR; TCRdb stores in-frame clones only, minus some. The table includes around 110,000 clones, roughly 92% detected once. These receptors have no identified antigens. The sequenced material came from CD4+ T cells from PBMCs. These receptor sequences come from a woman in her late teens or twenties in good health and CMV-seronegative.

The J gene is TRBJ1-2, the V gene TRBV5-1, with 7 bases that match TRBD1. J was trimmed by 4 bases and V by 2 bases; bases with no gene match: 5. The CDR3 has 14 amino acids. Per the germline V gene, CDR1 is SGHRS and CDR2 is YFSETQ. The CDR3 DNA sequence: TGCGCCAGCAGCTTTACGACAGGGATCTATGGCTACACCTTC. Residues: CASSFTTGIYGYTF.

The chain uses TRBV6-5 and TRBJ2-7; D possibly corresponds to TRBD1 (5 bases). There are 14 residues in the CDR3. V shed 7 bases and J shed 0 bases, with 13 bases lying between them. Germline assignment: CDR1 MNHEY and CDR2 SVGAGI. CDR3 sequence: CASMARVDSYEQYV. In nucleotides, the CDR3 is TGTGCCAGCATGGCCAGGGTGGACTCCTACGAGCAGTACGTC.

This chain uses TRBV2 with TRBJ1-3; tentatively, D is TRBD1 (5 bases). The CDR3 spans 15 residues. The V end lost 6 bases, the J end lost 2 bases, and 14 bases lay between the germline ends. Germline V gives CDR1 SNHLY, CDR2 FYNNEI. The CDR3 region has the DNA TGTGCCAGCAGCTCTACCAGGGAAGCTGGAAACACCATATATTTT. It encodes CASSSTREAGNTIYF.

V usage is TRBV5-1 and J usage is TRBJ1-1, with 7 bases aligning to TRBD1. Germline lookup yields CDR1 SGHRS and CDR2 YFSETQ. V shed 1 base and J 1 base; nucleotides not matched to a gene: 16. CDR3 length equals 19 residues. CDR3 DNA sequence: TGCGCCAGCAGCTTGTGGTCCGCAGCTCCGGGACAGAGGAACACTGAAGCTTTCTTT. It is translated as CASSLWSAAPGQRNTEAFF.

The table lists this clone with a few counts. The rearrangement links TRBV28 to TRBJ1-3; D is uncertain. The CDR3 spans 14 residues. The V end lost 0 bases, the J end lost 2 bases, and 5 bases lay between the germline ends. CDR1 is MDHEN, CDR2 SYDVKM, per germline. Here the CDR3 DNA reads TGTGCCAGCAGTTTATGGGGGACTGGAAACACCATATATTTT. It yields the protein CASSLWGTGNTIYF.

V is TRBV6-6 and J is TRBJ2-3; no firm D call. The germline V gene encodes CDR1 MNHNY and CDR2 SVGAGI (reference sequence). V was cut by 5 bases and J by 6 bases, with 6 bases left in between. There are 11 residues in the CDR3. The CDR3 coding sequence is TGTGCCAGCAGTGCCCCCGATACGCAGTATTTT. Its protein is CASSAPDTQYF.

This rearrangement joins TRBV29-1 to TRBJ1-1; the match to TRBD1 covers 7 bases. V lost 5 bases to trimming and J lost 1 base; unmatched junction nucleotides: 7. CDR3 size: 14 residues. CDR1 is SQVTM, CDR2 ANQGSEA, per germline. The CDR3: CSVQLTGPNTEAFF. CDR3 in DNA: TGCAGCGTTCAGCTGACAGGGCCGAACACTGAAGCTTTCTTT.

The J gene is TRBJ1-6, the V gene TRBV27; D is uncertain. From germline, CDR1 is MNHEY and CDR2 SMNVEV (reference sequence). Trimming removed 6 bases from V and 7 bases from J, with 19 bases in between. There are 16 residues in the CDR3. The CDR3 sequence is CASSQNPDPLNSPLHF. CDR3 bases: TGTGCCAGCAGCCAGAACCCGGACCCTCTAAATTCACCCCTCCACTTT.

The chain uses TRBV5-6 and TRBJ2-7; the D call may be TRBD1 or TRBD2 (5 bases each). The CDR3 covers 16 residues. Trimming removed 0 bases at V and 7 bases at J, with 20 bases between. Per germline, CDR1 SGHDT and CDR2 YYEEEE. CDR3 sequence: CASSLGGKRFRQEQYF. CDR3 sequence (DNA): TGTGCCAGCAGCTTGGGGGGGAAACGGTTCCGTCAGGAGCAGTACTTC. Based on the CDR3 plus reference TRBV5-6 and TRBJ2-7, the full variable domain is DAGVTQSPTHLIKTRGQQVTLRCSPKSGHDTVSWYQQALGQGPQFIFQYYEEEERQRGNFPDRFSGHQFPNYSSELNVNALLLGDSALYLCASSLGGKRFRQEQYFGPGTRLTVT.

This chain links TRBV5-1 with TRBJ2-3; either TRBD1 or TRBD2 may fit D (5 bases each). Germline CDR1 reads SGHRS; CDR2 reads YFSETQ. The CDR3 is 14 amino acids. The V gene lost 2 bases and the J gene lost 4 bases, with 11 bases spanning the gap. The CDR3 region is CASSLVGGADTQYF. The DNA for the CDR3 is TGCGCCAGCAGCTTAGTTGGGGGTGCAGATACGCAGTATTTT. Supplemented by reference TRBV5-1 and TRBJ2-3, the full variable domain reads KAGVTQTPRYLIKTRGQQVTLSCSPISGHRSVSWYQQTPGQGLQFLFEYFSETQRNKGNFPGRFSGRQFSNSRSEMNVSTLELGDSALYLCASSLVGGADTQYFGPGTRLTVL.

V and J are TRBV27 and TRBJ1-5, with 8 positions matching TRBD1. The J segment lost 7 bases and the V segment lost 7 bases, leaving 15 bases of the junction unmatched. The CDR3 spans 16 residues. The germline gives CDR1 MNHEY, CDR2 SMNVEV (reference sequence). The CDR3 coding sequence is TGTGCCAGCACCCCCCTTAGGACAGGGACCGGCCAGCCCCAGCATTTT. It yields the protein CASTPLRTGTGQPQHF.

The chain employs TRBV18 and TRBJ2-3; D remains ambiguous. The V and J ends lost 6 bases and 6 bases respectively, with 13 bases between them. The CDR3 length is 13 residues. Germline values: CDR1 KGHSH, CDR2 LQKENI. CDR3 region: CASSAYSPDTQYF. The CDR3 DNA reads TGTGCCAGCTCCGCTTATTCTCCGGATACGCAGTATTTT.

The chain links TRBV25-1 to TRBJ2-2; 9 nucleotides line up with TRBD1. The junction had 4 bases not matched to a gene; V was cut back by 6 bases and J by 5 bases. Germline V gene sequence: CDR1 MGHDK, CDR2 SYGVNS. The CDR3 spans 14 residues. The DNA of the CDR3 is TGTGCCAGCAGGGACAGGGGCGGGACCGGGGAGCTGTTTTTT. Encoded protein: CASRDRGGTGELFF.

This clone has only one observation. In DNA, the CDR3 is TGTGCCAGCAGCTCTGAGTCGGGCATCACTGAAGCTTTCTTT. Encoded protein: CASSSESGITEAFF. The chain is built from TRBV14 and TRBJ1-1; D call uncertain. The CDR3 has 14 residues. The V and J ends lost 5 bases and 4 bases respectively, with 14 bases between them. Germline CDR1 is SGHDN and CDR2 is FVKESK.

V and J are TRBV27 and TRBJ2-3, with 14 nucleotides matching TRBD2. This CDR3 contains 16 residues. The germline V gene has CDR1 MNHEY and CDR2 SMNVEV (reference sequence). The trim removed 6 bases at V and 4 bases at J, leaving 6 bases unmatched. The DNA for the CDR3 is TGTGCCAGCAGGGGACTAGCGGGGGCGGCGGCAGATACGCAGTATTTT. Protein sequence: CASRGLAGAAADTQYF.

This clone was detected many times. The chain's CDR3 is CASSSGTENTEAFF. The CDR3 DNA follows: TGTGCCAGTAGTAGTGGGACAGAGAACACTGAAGCTTTCTTT. V is TRBV19 and J is TRBJ1-1; 7 nucleotides agree with TRBD1. This CDR3 contains 14 residues. Unmatched junction bases numbered 3, after V lost 4 bases and J lost 1 base. Looked up from germline, CDR1 is LNHDA and CDR2 is SQIVND (reference sequence).

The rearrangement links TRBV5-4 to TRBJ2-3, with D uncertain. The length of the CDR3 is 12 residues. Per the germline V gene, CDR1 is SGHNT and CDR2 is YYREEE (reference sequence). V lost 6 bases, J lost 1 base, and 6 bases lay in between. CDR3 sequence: CASKGRTDTQYF. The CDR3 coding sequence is TGTGCCAGCAAGGGCCGCACAGATACGCAGTATTTT.

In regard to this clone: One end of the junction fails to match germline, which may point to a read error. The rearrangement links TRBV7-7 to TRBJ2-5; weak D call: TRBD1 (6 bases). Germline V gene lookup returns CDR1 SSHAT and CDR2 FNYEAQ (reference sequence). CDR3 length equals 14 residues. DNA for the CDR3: TGTGCTAGCAGCCCAATGGGGGCCCAAGAGACCCAGTACTTC. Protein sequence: CASSPMGAQETQYF.

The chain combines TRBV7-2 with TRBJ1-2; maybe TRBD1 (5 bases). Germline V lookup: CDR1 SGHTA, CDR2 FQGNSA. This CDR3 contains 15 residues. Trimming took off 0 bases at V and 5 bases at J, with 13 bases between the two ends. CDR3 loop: CASSLAGGAGYGYTF. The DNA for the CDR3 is TGTGCCAGCAGCTTAGCTGGCGGGGCGGGTTATGGCTACACCTTC.

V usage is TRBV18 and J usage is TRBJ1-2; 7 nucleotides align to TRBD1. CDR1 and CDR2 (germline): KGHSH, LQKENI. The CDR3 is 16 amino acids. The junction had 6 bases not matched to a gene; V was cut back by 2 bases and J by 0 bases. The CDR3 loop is CASSPLSQGANYGYTF. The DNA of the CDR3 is TGTGCCAGCTCACCATTATCGCAGGGGGCTAACTATGGCTACACCTTC.

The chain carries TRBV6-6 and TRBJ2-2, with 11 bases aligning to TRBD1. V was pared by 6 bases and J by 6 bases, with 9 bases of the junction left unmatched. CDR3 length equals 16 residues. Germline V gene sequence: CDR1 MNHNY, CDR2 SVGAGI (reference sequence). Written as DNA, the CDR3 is TGTGCCAGCAGACCTCAGGACAGGGGGCGATCCGGGGAGCTGTTTTTT. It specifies CASRPQDRGRSGELFF.

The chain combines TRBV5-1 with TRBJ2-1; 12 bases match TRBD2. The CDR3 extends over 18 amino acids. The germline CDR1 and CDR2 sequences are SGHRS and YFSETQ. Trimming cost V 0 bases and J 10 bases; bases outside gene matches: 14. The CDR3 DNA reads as TGCGCCAGCAGCTTGGCCGGGGGGGCTAGCGGGAGGGCCGGCGAGCAGTTCTTC. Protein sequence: CASSLAGGASGRAGEQFF.

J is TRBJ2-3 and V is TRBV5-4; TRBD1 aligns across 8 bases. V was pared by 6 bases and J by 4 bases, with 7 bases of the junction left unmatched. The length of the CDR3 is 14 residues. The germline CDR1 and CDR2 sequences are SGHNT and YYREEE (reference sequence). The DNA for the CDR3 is TGTGCCAGCAACGGGGGACAGGTGGCAGATACGCAGTATTTT. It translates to CASNGGQVADTQYF. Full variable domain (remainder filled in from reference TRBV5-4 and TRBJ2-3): ETGVTQSPTHLIKTRGQQVTLRCSSQSGHNTVSWYQQALGQGPQFIFQYYREEENGRGNFPPRFSGLQFPNYSSELNVNALELDDSALYLCASNGGQVADTQYFGPGTRLTVL.